These 17 T cell receptor beta chains originate from one sample sequenced in a study of CXCR3-negative and CXCR3-positive naive CD8 T cells. UMI labels and 5' RACE were used to prepare the TRB cDNA libraries. No DNA is given; TCRdb re-called the 5' RACE reads and lists each CDR3 protein once. This sample's table reports some 130,000 distinct CDR3 sequences. Sequencing was done on a sample of naive CXCR3- CD8+ T cells from blood. Subset defined: CD45RO-CCR7+CD27+CD95- naive CD8+ T cells lacking CXCR3 (TNR3-). The receptors were sampled from a human donor in good health. Some clones in this sample may be carry-over from other donors' samples.

The chain couples TRBV28 to TRBJ2-2; TCRdb's D call of TRBD1 is untestable without DNA. Germline V CDR1 and CDR2: MDHEN, SYDVKM. The CDR3 covers 12 residues. The CDR3 here is CASGGNTGELFF.

This chain uses TRBV28 with TRBJ1-5. Germline CDR1 MDHEN, CDR2 SYDVKM. The CDR3 covers 15 residues. Here the CDR3 reads CASSSRVSSNQPQHF.

The chain links TRBV20-1 to TRBJ1-1; TCRdb picks TRBD1, but there is no DNA to check that call. CDR3 length: 15 amino acids. Per the germline V gene, CDR1 is DFQATT and CDR2 is SNEGSKA (reference sequence). The CDR3 region is CSAAMGTLNDPEAFF.

The chain carries TRBV27 and TRBJ2-1; TCRdb returns TRBD1, unconfirmable since there is no DNA. CDR1 and CDR2 from the germline V gene are MNHEY and SMNVEV (reference sequence). The CDR3 covers 14 residues. This chain's CDR3 is CASRHRSRGNEQFF.

The chain carries TRBV6-5 and TRBJ2-1. Germline CDR1 and CDR2: MNHEY and SVGAGI. CDR3 length: 15 amino acids. The CDR3 loop is CASSYGRGLYNEQFF.

V and J are TRBV29-1 and TRBJ2-7; the D gene TCRdb calls, TRBD1, cannot be checked with no DNA. The CDR3 contains 14 residues. CDR1 and CDR2 from the germline V gene are SQVTM and ANQGSEA. CDR3 loop: CSVKVAGGSYEQYF.

The J gene is TRBJ2-7, the V gene TRBV10-1; lacking DNA, the TRBD1 call made by TCRdb goes unchecked. The CDR3 is 14 residues long. CDR1 and CDR2 (germline): WNHNN, SYGVQD (reference sequence). The CDR3 region is CASSPGQGFDEQYF.

J is TRBJ2-1 and V is TRBV5-5. CDR1 and CDR2 (germline): SGHKS, YYEKEE (reference sequence). The CDR3 sequence is 14 residues long. CDR3 sequence reads: CASSLFWQNNEQFF.

This chain joins TRBV7-2 and TRBJ2-7; TCRdb names TRBD1, which stays unverified in the absence of DNA. The CDR3 has 15 amino acids. Germline values: CDR1 SGHTA, CDR2 FQGNSA. CDR3 amino acids: CASSFPGPFGYEQYF.

The chain carries TRBV7-2 and TRBJ2-1; there is no DNA to check the TCRdb D call of TRBD2. The CDR3 is 20 amino acids. Germline V gene lookup returns CDR1 SGHTA and CDR2 FQGNSA. CDR3 region: CASSLGGLGRLLAHYNEQFF.

The CDR3 region is CASSTVPGLQEQFF. The chain uses TRBV5-1 and TRBJ2-1; TCRdb indicates TRBD1, and absent DNA this call remains unverified. Germline CDR1 and CDR2: SGHRS and YFSETQ. This CDR3 is built from 14 residues. Looking up the rest from reference TRBV5-1 and TRBJ2-1 gives the full variable domain: KAGVTQTPRYLIKTRGQQVTLSCSPISGHRSVSWYQQTPGQGLQFLFEYFSETQRNKGNFPGRFSGRQFSNSRSEMNVSTLELGDSALYLCASSTVPGLQEQFFGPGTRLTVL.

The chain joins TRBV9 to TRBJ1-5; TCRdb names TRBD1, which stays unverified in the absence of DNA. CDR1 SGDLS and CDR2 YYNGEE come from the germline V gene. This CDR3 is 13 amino acids long. The CDR3 loop reads CASSVGGGQPQHF.

The chain is built from TRBV9 and TRBJ1-6. This CDR3 region has 14 residues. CDR1 and CDR2 (germline): SGDLS, YYNGEE. This CDR3 reads CASSVGEDNSPLHF.

The chain recombines TRBV7-9 with TRBJ1-2; there is no DNA to check the TCRdb D call of TRBD1. Germline V gene sequence: CDR1 SEHNR, CDR2 FQNEAQ (reference sequence). This CDR3 region has 15 residues. The CDR3 loop reads CASSSLLGHHGGYTF.

The V and J genes are TRBV11-2 and TRBJ2-7; TCRdb gives TRBD1 as the D gene, but with no DNA this cannot be confirmed. The CDR3 covers 15 residues. Germline CDR1 is SGHAT and CDR2 is FQNNGV. CDR3: CASSLVTGGAYEQYF.

The rearrangement uses TRBV6-6 and TRBJ2-3. The CDR3 consists of 15 residues. CDR1 is MNHNY and CDR2 is SVGAGI in the germline V gene (reference sequence). CDR3 amino acids: CASSYPAGYTDTQYF.

This sequence joins TRBV12-3 or TRBV12-4 and TRBJ1-1; the D call from TCRdb, TRBD1, cannot be confirmed without DNA. This CDR3 contains 13 residues. The CDR3 is CASSLQGNTEAFF.